Listed below are T cell receptor beta chains from one sample, sequenced in a study of blood T cell repertoires in COVID-19. Assay: immunoSEQ multiplex PCR; the TCRdb copy retains only in-frame clones and omits some. This table has approximately 100,000 clones, roughly 83% appearing once. Sequenced material: peripheral blood. These TCRs come from a woman aged 55-70 years with acute or convalescent COVID-19. CDR3s include the opening cysteine and the closing phenylalanine or tryptophan. D genes are given only for firm matches. Size values are once, few and many counts, or a class for expanded clones, and some rows have none.

CAISESTGSNEKLFF,TGTGCCATCAGTGAGTCGACAGGGAGTAATGAAAAACTGTTTTTT,TRBJ1-4,TRBD1,TRBV10-3,15,NA
CASSKQETGELFF,TGTGCCAGCAGTAAACAGGAGACCGGGGAGCTGTTTTTT,TRBJ2-2,NA,TRBV5-4,13,NA
CASSEKLGQMVDTQYF,TGTGCCAGCAGTGAAAAGTTGGGACAGATGGTAGATACGCAGTATTTT,TRBJ2-3,TRBD1,TRBV6-1,16,NA
CASSVGSGRVSYNEQFF,TGTGCCAGCAGCGTAGGTAGCGGGAGGGTATCCTACAATGAGCAGTTCTTC,TRBJ2-1,TRBD2,TRBV9,17,NA
CASSSFRPRGYPQPQHF,TGTGCCAGCAGTTCCTTTCGGCCAAGGGGTTATCCTCAGCCCCAGCATTTT,TRBJ1-5,NA,TRBV28,17,NA
CASSLQGVGETQYF,TGTGCTAGCAGCTTGCAGGGGGTTGGAGAGACCCAGTACTTC,TRBJ2-5,TRBD1,TRBV7-7,14,NA
CASSYHLAKETQYF,TGTGCCAGCAGTTACCACCTAGCGAAGGAGACCCAGTACTTC,TRBJ2-5,NA,TRBV6-5,14,once
CASSLPPRDRMGGYGYTF,TGTGCCAGCAGCCTACCCCCTCGGGACAGGATGGGCGGCTATGGCTACACCTTC,TRBJ1-2,TRBD1,TRBV3-1/TRBV3-2,18,NA
CATSGQGFQPQHF,TGTGCCACCAGTGGGCAGGGGTTTCAGCCCCAGCATTTT,TRBJ1-5,NA,TRBV24-1,13,few
CASSGLLAYEQYF,TGTGCCAGCAGCGGACTGCTAGCATACGAGCAGTACTTC,TRBJ2-7,NA,TRBV6-6,13,NA
CASTGGGVQYF,TGCGCCAGCACTGGGGGAGGGGTCCAGTACTTC,TRBJ2-5,TRBD2,TRBV10-2,11,NA
CASKGDQETQYF,TGCGCCAGCAAGGGGGACCAAGAGACCCAGTACTTC,TRBJ2-5,NA,TRBV10-2,12,NA
CASRLRLDSSEQFF,TGTGCCAGCCGTCTTAGACTAGACTCTAGTGAGCAGTTCTTC,TRBJ2-1,NA,TRBV2,14,NA
CASSRGDQPQHF,TGTGCCAGTAGTAGGGGGGATCAGCCCCAGCATTTT,TRBJ1-5,NA,TRBV19,12,NA
CASTAGDVYEQYF,TGTGCCAGCACAGCCGGGGATGTCTACGAGCAGTACTTC,TRBJ2-7,NA,TRBV6-5,13,NA
CASSLGVSGANEKLFF,TGTGCCAGCAGCTTGGGGGTGTCCGGGGCTAATGAAAAACTGTTTTTT,TRBJ1-4,NA,TRBV5-5,16,NA
CASARGAGANVLTF,TGTGCCAGCGCCAGGGGAGCTGGGGCCAACGTCCTGACTTTC,TRBJ2-6,NA,TRBV28,14,NA
CASSLSGGKTQYF,TGTGCCAGCAGTTTAAGCGGTGGGAAGACCCAGTACTTC,TRBJ2-5,NA,TRBV28,13,NA
CASSLGSGGQAGNQPQHF,TGTGCCAGCAGCTTAGGTTCGGGTGGACAGGCTGGCAATCAGCCCCAGCATTTT,TRBJ1-5,TRBD1,TRBV11-3,18,NA
CASSLDTHGYTF,TGTGCCAGCAGCCTAGACACCCATGGCTACACCTTC,TRBJ1-2,NA,TRBV7-2,12,NA
CAWSALLEVGELFF,TGTGCCTGGAGTGCTTTGCTAGAAGTCGGGGAGCTGTTTTTT,TRBJ2-2,NA,TRBV30,14,NA
CASSLRDRAGGYTF,TGTGCCAGCAGCCTGAGGGACAGGGCGGGTGGCTACACCTTC,TRBJ1-2,TRBD1,TRBV28,14,NA
CASSQDRMTSGRGTDTQYF,TGCGCCAGCAGCCAAGATCGGATGACTAGCGGGAGAGGGACAGATACGCAGTATTTT,TRBJ2-3,TRBD2,TRBV4-3,19,NA
CASSKPDSSGQPQHF,TGTGCCAGCAGTAAACCGGACTCCTCGGGACAGCCCCAGCATTTT,TRBJ1-5,NA,TRBV2,15,NA
CAWKLGLSSTDTQYF,TGTGCCTGGAAGTTGGGACTCTCTAGCACAGATACGCAGTATTTT,TRBJ2-3,NA,TRBV30,15,NA
CASSISGGSSYNEQFF,TGTGCCAGCAGCATTAGCGGGGGGAGCTCCTACAATGAGCAGTTCTTC,TRBJ2-1,TRBD2,TRBV7-2,16,once
CASSPPAGVRYEQYF,TGTGCCAGCAGCCCCCCGGCAGGGGTACGCTACGAGCAGTACTTC,TRBJ2-7,NA,TRBV28,15,NA
CASRSSSNEQFF,TGTGCCAGCAGGTCTAGTAGCAATGAGCAGTTCTTC,TRBJ2-1,NA,TRBV2,12,NA
CASSMGLAGGYNEQFF,TGTGCCAGCAGCATGGGACTAGCGGGGGGGTACAATGAGCAGTTCTTC,TRBJ2-1,TRBD2,TRBV5-4,16,NA
CASSVQGGYEQYF,TGTGCCAGCAGCGTGCAGGGTGGGTACGAGCAGTACTTC,TRBJ2-7,NA,TRBV9,13,few
CASSETGGQPQHF,TGTGCCAGCAGTGAGACAGGGGGTCAGCCCCAGCATTTT,TRBJ1-5,TRBD1,TRBV2,13,NA
CASSQARGANTGELFF,TGCGCCAGCAGCCAAGCACGCGGAGCGAACACCGGGGAGCTGTTTTTT,TRBJ2-2,NA,TRBV4-3,16,NA
CASSFQGNQPQHF,TGTGCCAGCAGCTTTCAGGGAAATCAGCCCCAGCATTTT,TRBJ1-5,NA,TRBV11-2,13,many
CASSIALLTGAEQYF,TGTGCCAGTAGTATAGCCCTACTGACAGGGGCCGAGCAGTACTTC,TRBJ2-7,TRBD1,TRBV19,15,NA
CASSPTPTYEQYF,TGTGCCAGCTCGCCCACTCCAACCTACGAGCAGTACTTC,TRBJ2-7,NA,TRBV7-9,13,NA
CASSQGITSSYNEQFF,TGCGCCAGCAGCCAAGGAATCACGAGCTCCTACAATGAGCAGTTCTTC,TRBJ2-1,NA,TRBV4-3,16,NA
CASSPRDSGAPKQFF,TGCGCCAGCAGCCCACGGGACAGTGGTGCCCCTAAGCAGTTCTTC,TRBJ2-1,TRBD1,TRBV5-1,15,NA
CASRKVAGRTGELFF,TGCGCCAGCCGAAAGGTAGCGGGACGCACCGGGGAGCTGTTTTTT,TRBJ2-2,TRBD2,TRBV5-1,15,once
CASSGVTEAFF,TGTGCCAGCAGTGGCGTCACTGAAGCTTTCTTT,TRBJ1-1,NA,TRBV25-1,11,once
CASSDSVTDTQYF,TGCGCCAGCAGTGACTCAGTCACAGATACGCAGTATTTT,TRBJ2-3,NA,TRBV10-1,13,NA
CASSIPPSPLHF,TGTGCCAGTAGTATCCCTCCTTCACCCCTCCACTTT,TRBJ1-6,NA,TRBV19,12,once
CASSKRGTSGSNEQFF,TGTGCCAGCTCAAAAAGGGGGACTAGCGGCTCAAATGAGCAGTTCTTC,TRBJ2-1,TRBD2,TRBV27,16,few
CASSSYTGNEQFF,TGTGCCAGCAGCTCCTACACGGGGAATGAGCAGTTCTTC,TRBJ2-1,NA,TRBV14,13,NA
CASKGQGNVLTF,TGTGCCAGCAAGGGACAAGGCAACGTCCTGACTTTC,TRBJ2-6,NA,TRBV28,12,NA
CASTRTSSSGNTIYF,TGTGCCAGTACCCGGACATCGAGCTCTGGAAACACCATATATTTT,TRBJ1-3,NA,TRBV19,15,NA
CASSQGGPSYEQYF,TGTGCCAGCAGCCAGGGAGGGCCGTCCTACGAGCAGTACTTC,TRBJ2-7,TRBD2,TRBV27,14,NA
CASSQGGTRREQFF,TGTGCCAGCAGCCAAGGGGGGACTAGGAGGGAGCAGTTCTTC,TRBJ2-1,TRBD2,TRBV4-2,14,NA
CASSSLTLAGNEQFF,TGCGCCAGCAGCTCCCTCACCCTAGCGGGCAATGAGCAGTTCTTC,TRBJ2-1,TRBD2,TRBV5-1,15,NA
CAASGSSPHEQFF,TGTGCCGCATCGGGAAGCAGTCCTCATGAGCAGTTCTTC,TRBJ2-1,NA,TRBV12-3/TRBV12-4,13,NA
CASSPRQEAFF,TGTGCCAGCAGCCCCCGACAGGAAGCTTTCTTT,TRBJ1-1,NA,TRBV7-2,11,NA
CASSLGAGRGYTF,TGTGCCAGCAGTTTAGGGGCAGGGAGGGGCTACACCTTC,TRBJ1-2,NA,TRBV27,13,few
CASSYPKRGNSPLHF,TGTGCCAGCAGTTACCCCAAGAGGGGGAATTCACCCCTCCACTTT,TRBJ1-6,NA,TRBV28,15,few
CASSSRTEWAGPPRDTQYF,TGTGCCAGCAGCTCCCGCACGGAGTGGGCGGGCCCACCTCGGGATACGCAGTATTTT,TRBJ2-3,NA,TRBV13,19,NA